Below, 11 T cell receptor beta chains from the same sample are listed, as sequenced in a study of cytomegalovirus exposure and HLA in healthy donors. Primers for the PCR totalled 60 Vbeta and 13 Jbeta. Sequenced by immunoSEQ multiplex PCR; TCRdb stores in-frame clones only, minus some. The sample records around 150,000 clones, 81% being singletons. Sequencing input: PBMCs. The receptors come from a woman between 50 and 59 years old in good health and CMV-seronegative.

In this sample, this clone turned up once. The chain carries TRBV5-6 and TRBJ1-1; D remains unclear. V was cut by 0 bases and J by 4 bases, with 7 bases left in between. The CDR3 spans 13 residues. The V gene's germline CDR1 is SGHDT and CDR2 YYEEEE. The CDR3 nucleotides read TGTGCCAGCAGCTTGGTCGGGAGCACTGAAGCTTTCTTT. This gives the protein CASSLVGSTEAFF.

In this sample, this clone turned up once. This chain joins TRBV12-5 and TRBJ2-5; TRBD1 matches 8 bases. Germline assignment: CDR1 LGHNT and CDR2 FRNRAP. Trimming removed 5 bases from V and 4 bases from J; junction bases left unmatched: 9. The CDR3 runs to 15 residues. In nucleotides, the CDR3 is TGTGCTAGTGGTCAAGGACAGGGTGTGAGAGAGACCCAGTACTTC. Translated: CASGQGQGVRETQYF.

The chain combines TRBV5-1 with TRBJ2-2; 9 bases align to TRBD1. The CDR3 contains 17 residues. The germline gives CDR1 SGHRS, CDR2 YFSETQ. V gave up 1 base and J gave up 4 bases; unmatched junction bases: 8. The CDR3 region is CASSLKYWDRATGELFF. CDR3 DNA sequence: TGCGCCAGCAGCTTGAAATACTGGGACAGGGCCACCGGGGAGCTGTTTTTT.

In its sample, this clone was seen once. The V call is TRBV6-5, the J call TRBJ1-1; D possibly corresponds to TRBD1 (6 bases). The germline V gene encodes CDR1 MNHEY and CDR2 SVGAGI. V lost 6 bases, J lost 1 base, and 9 bases lay in between. CDR3 length equals 13 residues. CDR3 in amino acids: CASSRTANTEAFF. The CDR3 coding sequence is TGTGCCAGCAGCAGGACAGCGAACACTGAAGCTTTCTTT.

V usage is TRBV9 and J usage is TRBJ2-3; TRBD2 aligns across 15 bases. The CDR3 has 17 amino acids. Germline lookup yields CDR1 SGDLS and CDR2 YYNGEE. The V and J ends lost 7 bases and 4 bases, in that order; junction bases with no gene match: 10. The CDR3 protein is CASPGLAGGCSSDTQYF. CDR3 DNA: TGTGCCAGCCCCGGACTAGCGGGGGGGTGTTCATCAGATACGCAGTATTTT.

This chain links TRBV9 with TRBJ2-3, with TRBD2 as a possible D gene (6 bases). With 6 bases removed from V and 3 bases from J, the gap between germline ends came to 14 bases. This CDR3 has 14 amino acids. CDR1 is SGDLS and CDR2 is YYNGEE in the germline V gene. The CDR3 DNA is TGTGCCAGCACCCTAGGGAGCGGGACAGATACGCAGTATTTT. Its translation is CASTLGSGTDTQYF.

This rearrangement joins TRBV7-2 to TRBJ2-1, with TRBD2 as a possible D gene (5 bases). V was pared by 1 base and J by 4 bases, with 11 bases between. The germline V gene encodes CDR1 SGHTA and CDR2 FQGNSA. The CDR3 has 15 residues. Here the CDR3 DNA reads TGTGCCAGCAGCTTAGGTGGGAGAGCTTACAATGAGCAGTTCTTC. Protein sequence: CASSLGGRAYNEQFF. Variable domain in full (rest from reference TRBV7-2 and TRBJ2-1): GAGVSQSPSNKVTEKGKDVELRCDPISGHTALYWYRQSLGQGLEFLIYFQGNSAPDKSGLPSDRFSAERTGGSVSTLTIQRTQQEDSAVYLCASSLGGRAYNEQFFGPGTRLTVL.

This chain joins TRBV6-1 and TRBJ1-2; D may be TRBD1 (6 bases). Germline V gives CDR1 MNHNS, CDR2 SASEGT. Between the trimmed V and J ends, which lost 1 base and 1 base, there was a span of 13 bases. This CDR3 spans 16 amino acids. The CDR3 protein is CASSEGGQGNNYGYTF. CDR3 coding DNA: TGTGCCAGCAGTGAAGGGGGACAAGGGAATAACTATGGCTACACCTTC.

This CDR3 is CASSSRRDTEAFF. The CDR3 DNA reads as TGTGCCAGTAGTTCCCGTCGGGACACTGAAGCTTTCTTT. This rearrangement joins TRBV19 to TRBJ1-1; no clear D gene. The CDR3 sequence is 13 residues long. V lost 5 bases to trimming and J lost 3 bases, with 10 bases between them. Germline-derived CDR1 and CDR2 are LNHDA and SQIVND (reference sequence).

This clone was recorded once. The chain has TRBV7-2 and TRBJ2-3; D is unclear. The germline V gene has CDR1 SGHTA and CDR2 FQGNSA. The CDR3 consists of 12 residues. The V end was cut by 3 bases, the J end by 3 bases, with 4 bases between. The CDR3 nucleotides are TGTGCCAGCAGCTTGAGGACAGATACGCAGTATTTT. This translates into CASSLRTDTQYF.

This clone turned up a few times. One end of the junction fails to match germline, which may point to a read error. The chain has TRBV6-6 and TRBJ2-5; 7 bases fit TRBD1. CDR3 length: 12 residues. CDR1 is MNHNY, CDR2 SVGAGI, per germline (reference sequence). CDR3 in DNA: TGTGCCAGCAGTTACTCTTCGGACAGGAGCGACTTC. Residues: CASSYSSDRSDF.